These 23 T cell receptor beta chains originate from one sample sequenced in a study of T-cell reconstitution after alpha-beta-depleted transplantation in children. The TCRbeta library was prepared with unique molecular identifiers. TCRdb passed the PCR reads through MiXCR, listing each CDR3 protein once. This table holds around 440,000 distinct CDR3 sequences, approximately 10% found once. The input for sequencing was PBMCs, taken before TCRalphabeta/CD19-depleted stem cell transplant. These receptors all stem from a child younger than 10 with inherited bone marrow failure, due to receive a stem cell transplant.

This clonotype was observed at least ten times. The chain links TRBV20-1 to TRBJ2-1; D is unclear. The CDR3 length is 11 residues. V was clipped by 6 bases and J by 9 bases, with 12 bases between them. The germline CDR1 and CDR2 sequences are DFQATT and SNEGSKA (reference sequence). As DNA, the CDR3 is TGCAGTGCGTGCCTAGGAGTTGAGCAGTTCTTC. Protein product: CSACLGVEQFF.

This clonotype was observed many times. V usage is TRBV27 and J usage is TRBJ2-7, with TRBD1 as a possible D gene (6 bases). The CDR3 is 14 residues long. The germline V and J ends were trimmed by 3 bases and 7 bases, with 16 bases remaining between them. Germline CDR1 is MNHEY and CDR2 is SMNVEV (reference sequence). The CDR3 DNA follows: TGTGCCAGCAGTTTGATCTTTAATACAGGGGAGCAGTACTTC. This encodes CASSLIFNTGEQYF.

This clonotype was counted many times. This sequence joins TRBV6-1 and TRBJ2-6; D ambiguous. The CDR3 totals 16 residues. V was cut by 5 bases and J by 0 bases, with 11 bases left in between. Germline CDR1 is MNHNS and CDR2 is SASEGT. The CDR3 DNA reads TGTGCCAGCAGTCCCCGGACCAGCTCTGGGGCCAACGTCCTGACTTTC. This encodes CASSPRTSSGANVLTF.

This clonotype was seen at least ten times. V is TRBV12-3 or TRBV12-4 and J is TRBJ2-7; D perhaps matches TRBD2 (5 bases). V lost 7 bases, J lost 9 bases, and 16 bases lay in between. This CDR3 region has 12 residues. The CDR3 loop reads CASTTRAGRQYF. The CDR3 DNA is TGTGCCAGCACCACGAGGGCGGGCAGGCAGTACTTC.

This clonotype was observed a few times. The chain joins TRBV27 to TRBJ1-5; D not resolved. V was pared by 2 bases and J by 0 bases, with 14 bases between. The CDR3 totals 17 residues. Germline lookup yields CDR1 MNHEY and CDR2 SMNVEV (reference sequence). DNA for the CDR3: TGTGCCAGCAGTTTAGTGGCAGTGGGTGATAGCAATCAGCCCCAGCATTTT. Protein sequence: CASSLVAVGDSNQPQHF.

This chain joins TRBV11-2 and TRBJ2-7; 7 bases map to TRBD1. This CDR3 contains 14 residues. Germline CDR1 reads SGHAT; CDR2 reads FQNNGV. After removal of 6 bases from V and 0 bases from J, the junction contained 5 bases not matched to a gene. CDR3 loop: CASRGTESSYEQYF. The CDR3 region has the DNA TGTGCCAGCAGGGGGACAGAGAGCTCCTACGAGCAGTACTTC.

This clonotype occurred many times. The chain links TRBV27 to TRBJ2-3; 9 bases match TRBD2. V trimming: 7 bases; J trimming: 2 bases; junction bases outside the gene matches: 7. Looked up from germline, CDR1 is MNHEY and CDR2 is SMNVEV (reference sequence). The CDR3 is 15 amino acids. Here the CDR3 DNA reads TGTGCCAGCACCTCCGGGACTAGCCCCACAGATACGCAGTATTTT. Amino acid sequence: CASTSGTSPTDTQYF.

This clonotype was counted many times. V gene TRBV4-3 combines with J gene TRBJ2-2, with 10 bases identical to TRBD1. Germline values: CDR1 LGHNA, CDR2 YSLEER. The CDR3 loop spans 17 amino acids. The J segment lost 6 bases and the V segment lost 0 bases, leaving 7 bases of the junction unmatched. The DNA for the CDR3 is TGCGCCAGCAGCCAAGATCTAGGGACAGGGGAAGCCGGGGAGCTGTTTTTT. Its protein is CASSQDLGTGEAGELFF.

V and J are TRBV24-1 and TRBJ2-5; possibly TRBD2 for D (7 bases). The length of the CDR3 is 18 residues. The V gene's germline CDR1 is KGHDR and CDR2 SFDVKD. The CDR3 region is CGASDLEPGGGRSETQYF. The CDR3, as DNA: TGTGGCGCCAGTGATTTGGAGCCCGGGGGCGGGAGATCAGAGACCCAGTACTTC.

This clonotype has ten or more counts. V and J are TRBV24-1 and TRBJ2-7, with 8 nucleotides matching TRBD1. Trimming cost V 3 bases and J 3 bases; bases outside gene matches: 9. CDR3 length: 16 residues. Looked up from germline, CDR1 is KGHDR and CDR2 is SFDVKD. CDR3 region: CATSDPAGTGSYEQYF. CDR3 coding DNA: TGTGCCACCAGTGATCCCGCCGGGACAGGAAGCTACGAGCAGTACTTC.

This clonotype was detected ten times or more. The chain links TRBV27 to TRBJ1-5; D call uncertain. The germline V gene encodes CDR1 MNHEY and CDR2 SMNVEV (reference sequence). V dropped 6 bases and J dropped 0 bases, with 15 bases sitting between them. The CDR3 runs 16 residues. The DNA of the CDR3 is TGTGCCAGCAGGGCACCCAGGCAGCATAGCAATCAGCCCCAGCATTTT. This encodes CASRAPRQHSNQPQHF.

This clonotype has at least ten counts. The V and J genes are TRBV7-2 and TRBJ1-1; D is perhaps TRBD1 (5 bases). Trimming shortened V by 1 base and J by 0 bases, and 9 bases separated the two germline ends. From germline, CDR1 is SGHTA and CDR2 FQGNSA. The CDR3 is made up of 15 amino acids. The CDR3: CASSLGSGMNTEAFF. Written as DNA, the CDR3 is TGTGCCAGCAGCTTAGGGTCAGGGATGAACACTGAAGCTTTCTTT. Looking up the rest from reference TRBV7-2 and TRBJ1-1 gives the full variable domain: GAGVSQSPSNKVTEKGKDVELRCDPISGHTALYWYRQSLGQGLEFLIYFQGNSAPDKSGLPSDRFSAERTGGSVSTLTIQRTQQEDSAVYLCASSLGSGMNTEAFFGQGTRLTVV.

This clonotype was seen repeatedly, ten times or more. The chain recombines TRBV5-1 with TRBJ2-5; D gene ambiguous. Trimming removed 0 bases at V and 2 bases at J, with 11 bases between. The CDR3 is made up of 15 amino acids. The V gene's germline CDR1 is SGHRS and CDR2 YFSETQ. The CDR3 region has the DNA TGCGCCAGCAGCTTGGACCCGACAAATCAAGAGACCCAGTACTTC. The encoded protein is CASSLDPTNQETQYF.

The chain couples TRBV7-2 to TRBJ2-1; D is possibly TRBD1 or TRBD2 (5 bases each). V lost 5 bases to trimming and J lost 4 bases, with 18 bases between them. Germline V lookup: CDR1 SGHTA, CDR2 FQGNSA. The CDR3 has 16 amino acids. The CDR3 DNA reads as TGTGCCAGCAGCCCGACCGGGACCACGGGATACAATGAGCAGTTCTTC. It codes for CASSPTGTTGYNEQFF.

Turning to this clonotype: A much more abundant neighbour one base away suggests this may be a read error. No conserved phenylalanine or tryptophan is present at the end of the CDR3, so a read error is the likely explanation. This chain uses TRBV7-8 with TRBJ2-3; 7 bases are a match to TRBD1. The V and J ends lost 4 bases and 0 bases, in that order; junction bases with no gene match: 4. Germline CDR1 is SGHVS and CDR2 is FQNEAQ. The CDR3 is 15 residues long. The CDR3 sequence is CASSYPGQSTDTQYL. The CDR3 coding sequence is TGTGCCAGCAGCTACCCGGGACAGAGCACAGATACGCAGTATTTA.

This clonotype showed up just once. This may stem from a read error, because a much larger clone lies one nucleotide away. The rearrangement links TRBV12-3 or TRBV12-4 to TRBJ2-4, with D maybe TRBD2 (5 bases). This CDR3 has 17 residues. V dropped 5 bases and J dropped 0 bases, with 17 bases sitting between them. This chain's CDR3 is CASSRASGSGAKNIQYF. CDR3 nucleotide sequence: TGTGCCAGCAGTCGCGCCTCGGGGTCTGGAGCCAAAAACATTCAGTACTTC.

About this clonotype: Given a much more abundant clone one base away, this may be a read error. The chain recombines TRBV27 with TRBJ2-7, with D possibly being TRBD2 (6 bases). Germline CDR1 is MNHEY and CDR2 is SMNVEV (reference sequence). With 2 bases removed from V and 5 bases from J, the gap between germline ends came to 19 bases. CDR3 length equals 16 residues. CDR3 in amino acids: CASSLSSGSGMDEQYF. The CDR3 nucleotides read TGTGCCAGCAGTTTAAGTTCCGGGAGTGGTATGGACGAGCAGTACTTC.

The table lists this clonotype with many counts. The chain is built from TRBV9 and TRBJ2-1, with D unresolved. Germline V gene sequence: CDR1 SGDLS, CDR2 YYNGEE. The CDR3 loop spans 15 amino acids. The V end lost 0 bases, the J end lost 3 bases, and 10 bases lay between the germline ends. CDR3 DNA sequence: TGTGCCAGCAGCGTAGACGGAGCAAACTACAATGAGCAGTTCTTC. Protein product: CASSVDGANYNEQFF.

This chain uses TRBV27 with TRBJ2-2; 7 bases align to TRBD2. There are 14 residues in the CDR3. CDR1 is MNHEY and CDR2 is SMNVEV in the germline V gene (reference sequence). J gave up 0 bases and V 7 bases, and 2 bases lay outside the gene matches. The CDR3 protein is CASKAGTNTGELFF. For the CDR3, the DNA is TGTGCCAGCAAAGCGGGAACGAACACCGGGGAGCTGTTTTTT.

This clonotype came up many times. This sequence joins TRBV7-2 and TRBJ2-7; D not certain. Germline CDR1 SGHTA, CDR2 FQGNSA. With 2 bases removed from V and 3 bases from J, the gap between germline ends came to 5 bases. CDR3 length equals 12 residues. CDR3 sequence: CASSLSFYEQYF. CDR3 nucleotides: TGTGCCAGCAGCTTAAGTTTCTACGAGCAGTACTTC.

At least ten counts were recorded for this clonotype. This sequence joins TRBV9 and TRBJ2-7, with 11 bases fitting TRBD1. Germline-derived CDR1 and CDR2 are SGDLS and YYNGEE. The V and J ends lost 3 bases and 2 bases, in that order; junction bases with no gene match: 1. This CDR3 is built from 14 residues. CDR3 in amino acids: CASSEGQGAYEQYF. The CDR3, as DNA: TGTGCCAGCAGCGAGGGACAGGGGGCCTACGAGCAGTACTTC.

This clonotype occurred many times. The chain recombines TRBV7-9 with TRBJ1-5, with D possibly being TRBD1 (5 bases). This CDR3 spans 14 amino acids. Looked up from germline, CDR1 is SEHNR and CDR2 is FQNEAQ (reference sequence). Trimming stripped 5 bases from V and 3 bases from J, with 11 bases between. The CDR3 here is CASSGDGFNQPQHF. The CDR3 DNA reads as TGTGCCAGCAGCGGGGACGGCTTCAATCAGCCCCAGCATTTT. Full variable domain (rest looked up from reference TRBV7-9 and TRBJ1-5): DTGVSQNPRHKITKRGQNVTFRCDPISEHNRLYWYRQTLGQGPEFLTYFQNEAQLEKSRLLSDRFSAERPKGSFSTLEIQRTEQGDSAMYLCASSGDGFNQPQHFGDGTRLSIL.

In its sample, this clonotype was seen many times. The chain links TRBV10-3 to TRBJ1-2, with D possibly matching TRBD1 (5 bases). CDR1 and CDR2 (germline): ENHRY, SYGVKD. V lost 8 bases, J lost 6 bases, and 10 bases lay in between. The CDR3 runs to 11 residues. The chain's CDR3 is CAIAGGDGYTF. CDR3 DNA: TGTGCCATCGCGGGGGGGGATGGCTACACCTTC.